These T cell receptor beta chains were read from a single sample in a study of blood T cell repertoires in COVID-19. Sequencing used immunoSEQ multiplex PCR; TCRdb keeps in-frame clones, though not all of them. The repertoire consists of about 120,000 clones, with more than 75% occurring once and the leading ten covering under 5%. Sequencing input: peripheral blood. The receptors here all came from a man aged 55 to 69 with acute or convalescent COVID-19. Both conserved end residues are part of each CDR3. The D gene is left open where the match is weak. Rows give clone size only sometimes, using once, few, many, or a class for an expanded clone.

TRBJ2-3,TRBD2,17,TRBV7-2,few,TGTGCCAGCAGCTTTCTTCCGACTAGCGGGAGGACAGATACGCAGTATTTT,CASSFLPTSGRTDTQYF
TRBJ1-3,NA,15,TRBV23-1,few,TGCGCCAGCAGTCAAAGGCCAGGAAGGCGAAACACCATATATTTT,CASSQRPGRRNTIYF
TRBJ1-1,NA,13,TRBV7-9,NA,TGTGCCAGCAGCTTATCCCAGAACACTGAAGCTTTCTTT,CASSLSQNTEAFF
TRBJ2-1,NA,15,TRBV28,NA,TGTGCCAGCAGTTCCTTGGGGCAGACCTACAATGAGCAGTTCTTC,CASSSLGQTYNEQFF
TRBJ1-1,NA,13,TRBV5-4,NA,TGTGCCAGCAGCCGGACTGTGAACACTGAAGCTTTCTTT,CASSRTVNTEAFF
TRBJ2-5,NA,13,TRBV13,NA,TGTGCCAGCAGCTTAGAAATACGGGAGACCCAGTACTTC,CASSLEIRETQYF
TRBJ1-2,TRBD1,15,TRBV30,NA,TGTGCCTGGAGTGTACACGGACAGGGGATTGGTGGCTACACCTTC,CAWSVHGQGIGGYTF
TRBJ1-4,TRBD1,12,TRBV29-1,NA,TGCAGCGGTCGGGACAGGAATGAAAAACTGTTTTTT,CSGRDRNEKLFF
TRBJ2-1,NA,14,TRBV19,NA,TGTGCCAGTAGTATAGTCCAGGCTCGGAATGAGCAGTTCTTC,CASSIVQARNEQFF
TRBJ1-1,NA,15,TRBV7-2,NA,TGTGCCAGCAGCTTAGTTCAGGGGCTCGGGACTGAAGCTTTCTTT,CASSLVQGLGTEAFF
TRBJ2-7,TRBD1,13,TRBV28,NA,TGTGCCAGCAGGGGGACAGTATCCTACGAGCAGTACTTC,CASRGTVSYEQYF
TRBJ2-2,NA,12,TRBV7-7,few,TGTGCCAGCAGCTTGGGAGTCGGGGAGCTGTTTTTT,CASSLGVGELFF
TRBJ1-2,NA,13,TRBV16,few,TGTGCCAGCAGCCTCCGTCGGGGGGATGGCTACACCTTC,CASSLRRGDGYTF
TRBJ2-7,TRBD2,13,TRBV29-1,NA,TGCAGCGTTGAAACCCAGGGAGGGAACGAGCAGTACTTC,CSVETQGGNEQYF
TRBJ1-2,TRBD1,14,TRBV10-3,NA,TGTGCCATCAGGCCGGGACAGAGGGTTGATGGCTACACCTTC,CAIRPGQRVDGYTF
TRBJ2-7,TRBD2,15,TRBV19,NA,TGTGCCAGTAGTTCTTCTAGCGGGAGGATGGACGAGCAGTACTTC,CASSSSSGRMDEQYF
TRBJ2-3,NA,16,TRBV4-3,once,TGCGCCAGCAGCCAAAGCCCAAGGGACTTCACAGATACGCAGTATTTT,CASSQSPRDFTDTQYF
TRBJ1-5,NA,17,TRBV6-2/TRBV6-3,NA,TGTGCCAGCAGCGTCGGAACCGGGACCCGTCAGGGGCAGCCCCAGCATTTT,CASSVGTGTRQGQPQHF
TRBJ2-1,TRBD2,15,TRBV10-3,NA,TGTGCCATCAGTGAAGGACTAGCGGGGTCGAGTGAGCAGTTCTTC,CAISEGLAGSSEQFF
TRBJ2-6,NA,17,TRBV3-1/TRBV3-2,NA,TGTGCCAGCAGCTGGAGTGCGGCTACCCCTGGGGCCAACGTCCTGACTTTC,CASSWSAATPGANVLTF
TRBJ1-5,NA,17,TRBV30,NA,TGTGCCTGGAGCCGATCCCGGCGGGACCCTTACTATCAGCCCCAGCATTTT,CAWSRSRRDPYYQPQHF
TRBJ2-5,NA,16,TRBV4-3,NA,TGCGCCAGCAGCCAAGACTTTGGACAGAGCCAAGAGACCCAGTACTTC,CASSQDFGQSQETQYF
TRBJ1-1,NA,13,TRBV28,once,TGTGCCAGCAGTTTAACACAGCCCACTGAAGCTTTCTTT,CASSLTQPTEAFF
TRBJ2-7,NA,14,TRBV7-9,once,TGTGCCAGCAGCCCACAGGGTAGGACCTACGAGCAGTACTTC,CASSPQGRTYEQYF
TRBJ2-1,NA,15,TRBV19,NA,TGTGCCAGTAGTATTAGGGGTCAAATAGGAAATGAGCAGTTCTTC,CASSIRGQIGNEQFF
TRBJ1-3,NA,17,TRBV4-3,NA,TGCGCCAGCAGCCAAGAAGTACAGGCCGGGTCCGGAAACACCATATATTTT,CASSQEVQAGSGNTIYF
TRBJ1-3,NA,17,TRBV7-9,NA,TGTGCCAGCAGCTCAGGCCCCGGGACACGTTCTGGAAACACCATATATTTT,CASSSGPGTRSGNTIYF
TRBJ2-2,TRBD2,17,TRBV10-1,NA,TGCGCCAGCAGTGAGACGGCTAGCGGGCGGAACACCGGGGAGCTGTTTTTT,CASSETASGRNTGELFF
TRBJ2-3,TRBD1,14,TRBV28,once,TGTGCCAGCGGTTCGGGACAGGGCACAGGTACGCAGTATTTT,CASGSGQGTGTQYF
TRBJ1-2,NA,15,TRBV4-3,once,TGCGCCAGCAGCCAAGATCCCCAGGTTACCTATGGCTACACCTTC,CASSQDPQVTYGYTF
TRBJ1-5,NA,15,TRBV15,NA,TGTGCCACCAGCAGAGATCCCCAGGGGAATCAGCCCCAGCATTTT,CATSRDPQGNQPQHF
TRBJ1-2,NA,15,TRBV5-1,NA,TGCGCCAGCAGCTTGGACGGGACAACAAACTATGGCTACACCTTC,CASSLDGTTNYGYTF
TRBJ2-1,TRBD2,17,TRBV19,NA,TGTGCCAGTACCTCGACTAGCGGGATAGGATCCTACAATGAGCAGTTCTTC,CASTSTSGIGSYNEQFF
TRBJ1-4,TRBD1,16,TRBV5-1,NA,TGCGCCAGCAGCCCAGGACAGGGGACAACTAATGAAAAACTGTTTTTT,CASSPGQGTTNEKLFF
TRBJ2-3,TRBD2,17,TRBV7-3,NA,TGTGCCAGCAGCTTAAACCCAAGCGGGAGTCCCACAGATACGCAGTATTTT,CASSLNPSGSPTDTQYF
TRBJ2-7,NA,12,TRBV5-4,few,TGTGCCAGCAGCTTGGCGGGAACGGGGGAGTACTTC,CASSLAGTGEYF
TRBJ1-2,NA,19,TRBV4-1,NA,TGCGCCAGCAGCCAAGATAGAGACAGTACCTCCATAGCTAACTATGGCTACACCTTC,CASSQDRDSTSIANYGYTF
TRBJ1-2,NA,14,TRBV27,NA,TGTGCCAGCAGTTCGACCAGGGGCCGCTATGGCTACACCTTC,CASSSTRGRYGYTF
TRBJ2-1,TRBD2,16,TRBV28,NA,TGTGCCAGCAGTTTATCCGGCGGGAGGTCGCAAAATGAGCAGTTCTTC,CASSLSGGRSQNEQFF
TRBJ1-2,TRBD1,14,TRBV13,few,TGTGCCAGCAGCCTATGGACAGGGAACTATGGCTACACCTTC,CASSLWTGNYGYTF
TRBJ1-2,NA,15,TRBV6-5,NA,TGTGCCAGCACCACGGGCGGGACCTTTAACTATGGCTACACCTTC,CASTTGGTFNYGYTF
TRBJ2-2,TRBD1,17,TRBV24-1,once,TGTGCCACCAGTGTAGGGACAGACACCTCGAACACCGGGGAGCTGTTTTTT,CATSVGTDTSNTGELFF
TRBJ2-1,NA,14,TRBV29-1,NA,TGCAGCGTTGAAGGGGTACTAGGCTACAATGAGCAGTTCTTC,CSVEGVLGYNEQFF
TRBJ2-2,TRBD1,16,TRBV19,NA,TGTGCCAGTAGCAGGACAGGGGGCGCGAGCACCGGGGAGCTGTTTTTT,CASSRTGGASTGELFF
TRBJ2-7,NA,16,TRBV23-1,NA,TGCGCCAGCAGTCAATCTCCCGCAGGAAACTCCTACGAGCAGTACTTC,CASSQSPAGNSYEQYF
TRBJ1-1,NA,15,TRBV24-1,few,TGTGCCACCCGAGGGGGGAGCCCGGGAGGCACTGAAGCTTTCTTT,CATRGGSPGGTEAFF
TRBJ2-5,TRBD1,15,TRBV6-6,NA,TGTGCCAGCAGGACGGCACAGGGGGCGGTGGAGACCCAGTACTTC,CASRTAQGAVETQYF
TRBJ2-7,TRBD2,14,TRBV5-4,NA,TGTGCCAGCAGCTTCGGTAGCGGGAGCTACGAGCAGTACTTC,CASSFGSGSYEQYF
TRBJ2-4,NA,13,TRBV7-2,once,TGTGCCAGCAGCCCGACTATAGGGAACATTCAGTACTTC,CASSPTIGNIQYF
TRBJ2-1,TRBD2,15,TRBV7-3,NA,TGTGCCAGCAGTTTTACTAGCGGGGGGAAAAATGAGCAGTTCTTC,CASSFTSGGKNEQFF
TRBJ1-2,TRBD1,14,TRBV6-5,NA,TGTGCCAGCAGGCCAGGGGGTATTGTCTATGGCTACACCTTC,CASRPGGIVYGYTF
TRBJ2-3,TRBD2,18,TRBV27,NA,TGTGCCAGCAGTTTGTCTAGCGGGGAGGCGGGGAAAACAGATACGCAGTATTTT,CASSLSSGEAGKTDTQYF
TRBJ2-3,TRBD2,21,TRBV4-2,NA,TGTGCCAGCAGCCATCCCTCCAGAGGTAGCGGGAGGGCCGCCTCGACAGATACGCAGTATTTT,CASSHPSRGSGRAASTDTQYF